A selection of T cell receptor beta chains follows, all from one sample in a study of blood T cells in healthy people across ages. TCRdb fed the 5' RACE reads into MiXCR, producing one record per CDR3 protein. The table includes 800,000 to 950,000 distinct CDR3 sequences, 25% to 30% detected once. These sequences were also reported in another study, on T cells of mothers and their children.

The sequenced material came from blood. These receptors all stem from a woman in her thirties or forties in good health. Both conserved end residues are trimmed from each CDR3.

j_call v_call cdr3_aa
TRBJ2-4 TRBV15 ATSTTTGINFLAKNIQY
TRBJ1-4 TRBV7-3 ASSPLARDRAYEKLF
TRBJ1-2 TRBV28 ASSLAVGDKGGYT
TRBJ2-3 TRBV5-1 ASSWEVAGGRTDTQY
TRBJ2-5 TRBV6-5 ASSYSVGRAGDKETQY
TRBJ2-2 TRBV9 ASSPRLGGTGERF
TRBJ1-1 TRBV7-2 ASSFSQGVVEAF
TRBJ2-7 TRBV5-1 ASSLNAASYEQY
TRBJ1-1 TRBV12-3/TRBV12-4 ASSVSRDRAWAAF
TRBJ1-4 TRBV11-2 ASSIPGQGGQKLF
TRBJ2-1 TRBV4-1 ASSQAGLRDRDNEQF
TRBJ2-7 TRBV3-1 ASSQDVAGEPYEQY
TRBJ1-4 TRBV15 ATSSLQGREMF
TRBJ2-2 TRBV12-3/TRBV12-4 ASTLRLGTGTGELF
TRBJ1-2 TRBV20-1 SAHLEGLAYGYT
TRBJ1-5 TRBV7-2 ASSLRFSNQPQH
TRBJ1-2 TRBV20-1 SAEDINYGYT
NA TRBV10-3 AISRGDEQY
TRBJ2-1 TRBV14 ASSQGTSGARRYEQF
TRBJ2-7 TRBV5-1 ASSLGTRYEQY
TRBJ1-1 TRBV7-2 ASSLLVTEAF
TRBJ2-6 TRBV18 ASSPEARANVLT
TRBJ2-7 TRBV13 ASSSQAGPYEQY
TRBJ2-3 TRBV24-1 ATSGEIAGDTQY
TRBJ2-1 TRBV13 ASSLGRLAGVSNEQF